This T cell receptor (beta chain) came from a study of blood T cell repertoires in COVID-19. Per the germline V gene, CDR1 is LNHDA and CDR2 is SQIVND (reference sequence). The CDR3 has 15 residues. V was clipped by 3 bases and J by 2 bases; unmatched bases: 4. Note on this clone: This sample also contains other DNA sequences that code for the same CDR3.

Using immunoSEQ multiplex PCR, the repertoire was profiled, and TCRdb retains in-frame clones only, with some absent. The table lists 200,000 to 250,000 clones, 75% to 85% of them singletons. The chain links TRBV19 to TRBJ1-5; 7 nucleotides match TRBD1. The source material was peripheral blood. The clonotype was recovered from a woman aged 70-85 years with COVID-19, enrolled during active disease. The CDR3 region has the DNA TGTGCCAGTAGTATTCGTGGGACAGGCAATCAGCCCCAGCATTTT. Amino acids: CASSIRGTGNQPQHF.